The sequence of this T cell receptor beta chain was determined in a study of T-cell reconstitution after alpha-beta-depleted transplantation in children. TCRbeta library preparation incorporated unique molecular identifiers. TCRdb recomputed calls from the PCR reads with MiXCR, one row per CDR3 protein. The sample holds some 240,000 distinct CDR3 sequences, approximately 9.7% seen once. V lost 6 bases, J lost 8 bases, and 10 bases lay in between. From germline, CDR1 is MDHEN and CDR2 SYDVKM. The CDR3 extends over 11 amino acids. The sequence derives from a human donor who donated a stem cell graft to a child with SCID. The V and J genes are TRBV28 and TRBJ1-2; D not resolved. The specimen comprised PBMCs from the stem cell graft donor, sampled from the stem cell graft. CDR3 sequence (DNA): TGTGCCAGCAGATCCGCCCGGGGCTACACCTTC. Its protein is CASRSARGYTF.